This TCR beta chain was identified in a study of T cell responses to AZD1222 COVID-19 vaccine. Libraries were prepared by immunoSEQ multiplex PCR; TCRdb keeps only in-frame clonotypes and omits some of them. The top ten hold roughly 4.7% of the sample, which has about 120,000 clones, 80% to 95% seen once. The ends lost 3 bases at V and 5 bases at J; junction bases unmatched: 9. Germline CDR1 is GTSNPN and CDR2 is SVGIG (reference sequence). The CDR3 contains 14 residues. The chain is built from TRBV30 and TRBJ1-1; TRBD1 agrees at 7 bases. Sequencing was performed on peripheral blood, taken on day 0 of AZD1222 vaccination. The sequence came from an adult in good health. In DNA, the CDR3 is TGTGCCTGGAGGGGGGTTGACAGGGTAACTGAAGCTTTCTTT. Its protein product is CAWRGVDRVTEAFF.